One and the same sample provided the 16 T cell receptor beta chains below, sequenced in a study of control samples from healthy donors and cancer patients. The assay was immunoSEQ multiplex PCR, and TCRdb's table has in-frame clones only and misses some. Of around 140,000 clones listed, roughly 90% are singletons. The source material was blood. The origin of the receptors is a man between 35 and 55 years old in good health.

This chain connects TRBV18 to TRBJ2-1, with 11 bases lining up with TRBD1. The CDR3 runs to 15 residues. The junction had 5 bases not matched to a gene; V was cut back by 4 bases and J by 6 bases. Germline assignment: CDR1 KGHSH and CDR2 LQKENI. CDR3 nucleotide sequence: TGTGCCAGCTCACAAGGGACAGGGGGATTCAATGAGCAGTTCTTC. Protein product: CASSQGTGGFNEQFF. The entire variable domain, with the rest obtained from reference TRBV18 and TRBJ2-1, is as follows: NAGVMQNPRHLVRRRGQEARLRCSPMKGHSHVYWYRQLPEEGLKFMVYLQKENIIDESGMPKERFSAEFPKEGPSILRIQQVVRGDSAAYFCASSQGTGGFNEQFFGPGTRLTVL.

V is TRBV6-5 and J is TRBJ1-4, with 8 bases aligning to TRBD1. Germline CDR1 MNHEY, CDR2 SVGAGI. The CDR3 is 15 amino acids. V was clipped by 7 bases and J by 5 bases; unmatched bases: 9. CDR3 sequence: CASTIGTGANEKLFF. In nucleotides, the CDR3 is TGTGCCAGCACTATCGGGACAGGCGCGAATGAAAAACTGTTTTTT.

The CDR3 region is CSVAWTVTNTEAFF. In DNA form, the CDR3 reads TGCAGCGTTGCCTGGACAGTTACAAACACTGAAGCTTTCTTT. The chain recombines TRBV29-1 with TRBJ1-1, with D perhaps TRBD1 (6 bases). V was trimmed by 4 bases and J by 2 bases, leaving 14 bases between them. CDR3 size: 14 residues. CDR1 and CDR2 (germline): SQVTM, ANQGSEA.

V usage is TRBV5-6 and J usage is TRBJ2-7, with a weak D call TRBD2 (6 bases). This CDR3 region has 19 residues. V lost 6 bases to trimming and J lost 6 bases, with 34 bases between them. Per germline, CDR1 SGHDT and CDR2 YYEEEE. The CDR3 protein is CASTSTIRGIHLSDGEQYF. As DNA, the CDR3 is TGTGCCAGCACCTCGACCATTCGGGGGATTCACCTTTCTGATGGCGAGCAGTACTTC.

The rearrangement uses TRBV11-2 and TRBJ2-3; 9 bases match TRBD2. The CDR3 has 15 amino acids. The V segment lost 5 bases and the J segment 3 bases; nucleotides outside the gene matches: 6. Germline CDR1 and CDR2: SGHAT and FQNNGV. This CDR3 is CASSPGLAPTDTQYF. DNA of the CDR3: TGTGCCAGCAGCCCAGGACTAGCGCCTACAGATACGCAGTATTTT.

The rearrangement uses TRBV10-3 and TRBJ2-5, with 10 bases aligning to TRBD1. V gave up 6 bases and J gave up 5 bases; unmatched junction bases: 0. The CDR3 contains 12 residues. CDR1 is ENHRY and CDR2 is SYGVKD in the germline V gene. For the CDR3, the DNA is TGTGCCATCAGGGACAGGGGGGAGACCCAGTACTTC. It codes for CAIRDRGETQYF.

This clone was detected only once. The gene calls are TRBV5-6 and TRBJ1-4, with D hard to call. From germline, CDR1 is SGHDT and CDR2 YYEEEE. CDR3 length equals 14 residues. The germline V and J ends were trimmed by 4 bases and 8 bases, with 15 bases remaining between them. The DNA of the CDR3 is TGTGCCAGCAGCCGAAGGGCCTACGCGGAAAAACTGTTTTTT. This codes for CASSRRAYAEKLFF.

V gene TRBV20-1 combines with J gene TRBJ2-1; D call uncertain. CDR1 and CDR2 from the germline V gene are DFQATT and SNEGSKA (reference sequence). The ends were cut back, 3 bases at V and 10 bases at J, with 13 bases in the middle. The CDR3 has 12 residues. CDR3 nucleotides: TGCAGTGCTAGTCGCAGCCACGGGGAGCAGTTCTTC. Translated, it gives CSASRSHGEQFF.

This clone was picked up a small number of times. The rearrangement links TRBV5-6 to TRBJ2-7; tentative D call: TRBD1 (5 bases). The length of the CDR3 is 13 residues. Trimming removed 4 bases from V and 2 bases from J, with 10 bases in between. CDR1 is SGHDT, CDR2 YYEEEE, per germline. CDR3 DNA: TGTGCCAGCAGCATTAGACAGACCTACGAGCAGTACTTC. This gives the protein CASSIRQTYEQYF. The full variable domain, rest sourced from reference TRBV5-6 and TRBJ2-7, is DAGVTQSPTHLIKTRGQQVTLRCSPKSGHDTVSWYQQALGQGPQFIFQYYEEEERQRGNFPDRFSGHQFPNYSSELNVNALLLGDSALYLCASSIRQTYEQYFGPGTRLTVT.

CDR3 coding DNA: TGTGCCAGCAGCTTGACTAGCGGGGGGGCAAGCACCGGGGAGCTGTTTTTT. Amino acid sequence: CASSLTSGGASTGELFF. The chain joins TRBV7-8 to TRBJ2-2; 14 bases align to TRBD2. Germline loops: CDR1 SGHVS, CDR2 FQNEAQ. The CDR3 consists of 17 residues. Germline trimming cut 3 bases from V and 4 bases from J; bases unmatched to any gene: 4.

CDR3 DNA: TGTGCCAGCAGCTTGGGCGGCCCTCCCTACGAGCAGTACTTC. Its protein product is CASSLGGPPYEQYF. The gene calls are TRBV5-4 and TRBJ2-7; D unresolved. Deletions cut 0 bases from V and 2 bases from J, with 9 bases between. There are 14 residues in the CDR3. Germline V CDR1 and CDR2: SGHNT, YYREEE (reference sequence).

The chain combines TRBV15 with TRBJ2-5, with TRBD2 matching over 11 bases. The V gene end was trimmed by 1 base and the J gene end by 3 bases; junction bases not matched to a gene: 7. The germline V gene encodes CDR1 LNHNV and CDR2 YYDKDF (reference sequence). CDR3 size: 17 residues. The CDR3 sequence is CATSRGTSGGKKETQYF. CDR3 nucleotide sequence: TGTGCCACCAGCAGAGGTACTAGCGGGGGAAAAAAAGAGACCCAGTACTTC. Full variable domain (missing parts from reference TRBV15 and TRBJ2-5): DAMVIQNPRYQVTQFGKPVTLSCSQTLNHNVMYWYQQKSSQAPKLLFHYYDKDFNNEADTPDNFQSRRPNTSFCFLDIRSPGLGDTAMYLCATSRGTSGGKKETQYFGPGTRLLVL.

V usage is TRBV20-1 and J usage is TRBJ2-1; no firm D call. The CDR3 covers 12 residues. V dropped 3 bases and J dropped 3 bases, with 6 bases sitting between them. In germline, CDR1 is DFQATT, CDR2 SNEGSKA (reference sequence). The CDR3 region is CSASRSYNEQFF. The CDR3 DNA reads TGCAGTGCTAGTCGGAGCTACAATGAGCAGTTCTTC.

The chain has TRBV5-4 and TRBJ2-3; 14 nucleotides match TRBD2. There are 19 residues in the CDR3. Looked up from germline, CDR1 is SGHNT and CDR2 is YYREEE (reference sequence). Unmatched junction bases numbered 19, after V lost 4 bases and J lost 9 bases. The DNA of the CDR3 is TGTGCCAGCAGCCCACCGGGACTAGCGGGGGAGCCCCTTAGCGGGACGCAGTATTTT. This codes for CASSPPGLAGEPLSGTQYF.

The chain uses TRBV12-3 or TRBV12-4 and TRBJ1-5; no clear D gene. This CDR3 region has 13 residues. The V and J ends lost 6 bases and 4 bases respectively, with 10 bases between them. The CDR3 nucleotides read TGTGCCAGCAGCCAACGTGGGAATCAGCCCCAGCATTTT. Amino acid sequence: CASSQRGNQPQHF.

The sample holds one count of this clone. The genes are TRBV4-2 and TRBJ1-5; the match to TRBD1 covers 10 bases. V lost 3 bases, J lost 5 bases, and 1 base stayed unmatched. The CDR3 is made up of 14 amino acids. Germline V gene data show CDR1 as LGHNA and CDR2 as YNFKEQ. The CDR3 DNA is TGTGCCAGCAGCCAGGGGACAGGGGATCAGCCCCAGCATTTT. Residues: CASSQGTGDQPQHF.